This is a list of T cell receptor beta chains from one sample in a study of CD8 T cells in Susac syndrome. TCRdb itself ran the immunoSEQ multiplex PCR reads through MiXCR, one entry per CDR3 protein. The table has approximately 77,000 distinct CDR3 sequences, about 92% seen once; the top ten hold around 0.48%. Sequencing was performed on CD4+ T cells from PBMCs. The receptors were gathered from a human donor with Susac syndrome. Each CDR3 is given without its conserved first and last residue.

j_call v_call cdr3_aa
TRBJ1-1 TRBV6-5 ASSPDRVSSTEAF
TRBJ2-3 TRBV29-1 SVEDLASQGTQY
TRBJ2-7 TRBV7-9 ASSPWLTTYEQY
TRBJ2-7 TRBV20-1 SASTTRSSYEQY
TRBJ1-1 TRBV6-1 ASSPRDRGKMNTEAF
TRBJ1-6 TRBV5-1 ASSLDPSGNSPLH
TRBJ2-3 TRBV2 ASTLRGENTDTQY
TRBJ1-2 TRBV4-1 ASSQVGLARSGYT
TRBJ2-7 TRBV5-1 ASSLGAAYEQY
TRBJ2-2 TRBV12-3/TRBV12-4 ASSFDRVRTGELF
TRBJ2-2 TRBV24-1 ATSDPPEGELF
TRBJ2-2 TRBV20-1 SASPLRGVGGAGELF
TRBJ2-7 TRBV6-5 ASSYYKAGAYEQY
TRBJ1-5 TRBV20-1 SARDSRDRGNQPQH
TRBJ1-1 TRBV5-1 ASSSQTGANMNTEAF
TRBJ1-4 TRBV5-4 ASSLDREKLF
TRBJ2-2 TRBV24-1 ATSVGPTNTGELF
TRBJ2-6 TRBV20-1 SARDRGGRTHPGANVLT
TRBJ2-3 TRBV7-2 ASSTRTGGTDTQY
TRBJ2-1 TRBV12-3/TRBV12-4 ASSRGDNEQF
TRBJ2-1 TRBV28 ASRASGRAYEQF
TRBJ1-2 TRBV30 AWKVQLAGGYT
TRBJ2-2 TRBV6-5 ASSSDRTGELF
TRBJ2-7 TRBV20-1 SASEAYEQY
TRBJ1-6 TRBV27 ASSSGRNNSPLH
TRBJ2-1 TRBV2 ASMRRSSYNEQF
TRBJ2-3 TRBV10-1 ASSESCSGLPGGDTQY
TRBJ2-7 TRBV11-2 ASSSPTGEQY
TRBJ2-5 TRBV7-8 ASSSRDIGGETQY
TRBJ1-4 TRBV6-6 ASSYAEVDEKLF
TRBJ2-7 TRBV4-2 ASSQTLGDEQY
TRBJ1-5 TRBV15 STSRGGTGVGNQPQH
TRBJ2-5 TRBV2 ASSESVWGTQY
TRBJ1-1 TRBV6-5 ASKSGAIHTEAF
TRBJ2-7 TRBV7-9 ASSSSRERGYLSYEQY
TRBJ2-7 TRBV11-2 ASSLTFGEQY
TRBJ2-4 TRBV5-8 ASSPGDAGKNIQY